This T cell receptor (beta chain) was retrieved from a study of blood T cell repertoires in COVID-19. Background on the study: Sites in the United States, Italy and Spain provided acute and convalescent COVID-19 samples. T cells, B-cell-depleted T cells, or PBMCs provided the cDNA or gDNA that served as material.

Remarks on this clone: The same CDR3 also results from other DNA sequences found in this sample.

Original handling: Amplification from reference gene primers served as the basis for estimated nucleated cell counts. The data were produced by immunoSEQ multiplex PCR, yet TCRdb's version contains in-frame clones alone and is incomplete. The D gene and trimming were derived from the DNA, and the V and J assignments and clone size from that table. The table lists about 75,000 clones, 90% of them singletons, with around 7% in the top ten. The clonotype was recovered from a human donor in a cohort sampled during active COVID-19. Input material: peripheral blood.

The CDR3 protein is CAISEGQGAFYEQYF. The CDR3, as DNA: TGTGCCATCAGTGAAGGACAGGGGGCTTTCTACGAGCAGTACTTC. V usage is TRBV10-3 and J usage is TRBJ2-7; 11 bases agree with TRBD1. CDR1 ENHRY and CDR2 SYGVKD come from the germline V gene. The CDR3 contains 15 residues. V was pared by 3 bases and J by 3 bases, with 4 bases of the junction left unmatched.